The rows below give T cell receptor beta chains drawn from one sample of a study of OX40 agonist ivuxolimab in advanced cancers. TCRdb's copy holds only in-frame clones and misses some; the assay was immunoSEQ multiplex PCR. The sample includes about 36,000 clones, 74% of them seen just once. The source was CD4+ or CD8+ T cells sorted from blood, collected in a trial of the OX40 agonist ivuxolimab. All receptors derive from an adult with an advanced solid tumor such as melanoma, head and neck, liver or kidney cancer. Both conserved end residues are part of each CDR3. D genes are given only for firm matches. Only part of the rows carry a size: once, few, many, or a class if the clone is expanded.

>NA|TRBJ1-2|NA|TRBV15
CATSPRYGYTF
TGTGCCACCAGCCCGCGGTATGGCTACACCTTC
>NA|TRBJ2-3|TRBD1|TRBV18
CASSPTGKERNTQYF
TGTGCCAGCTCGCCGACAGGGAAGGAGAGGAATACGCAGTATTTT
>large|TRBJ1-2|NA|TRBV9
CASSVAGNFKCRAIYGYTF
TGTGCCAGCAGCGTAGCGGGCAATTTTAAGTGTCGGGCGATTTATGGCTACACCTTC
>few|TRBJ1-6|NA|TRBV18
CASSPNQGNNSPLHF
TGTGCCAGCTCACCAAACCAGGGGAACAATTCACCCCTCCACTTT
>NA|TRBJ1-6|TRBD1|TRBV28
CASSPGTGLDSPLHF
TGTGCCAGCAGTCCCGGGACAGGGTTAGACTCACCCCTCCACTTT
>NA|TRBJ1-4|NA|TRBV5-1
CASSSQAQGNGEKLFF
TGCGCCAGCAGCAGTCAGGCCCAGGGAAATGGAGAAAAACTGTTTTTT
>once|TRBJ1-1|TRBD1|TRBV12-5
CASGLRTGDRNTEAFF
TGTGCTAGTGGTTTAAGAACAGGGGATAGGAACACTGAAGCTTTCTTT
>NA|TRBJ2-5|NA|TRBV2
CASSTQGSQETQYF
TGTGCCAGCAGTACCCAGGGAAGCCAAGAGACCCAGTACTTC
>NA|TRBJ2-2|NA|TRBV4-1
CASSQGAGNTGELFF
TGCGCCAGCAGCCAAGGGGCGGGGAACACCGGGGAGCTGTTTTTT
>NA|TRBJ1-1|NA|TRBV5-1
CASSLGTEAFF
TGCGCCAGCAGCTTGGGTACTGAAGCTTTCTTT
>NA|TRBJ1-1|TRBD1|TRBV6-5
CASSYSQTGRAEAFF
TGTGCCAGCAGTTACTCCCAGACAGGGAGGGCTGAAGCTTTCTTT
>once|TRBJ2-1|TRBD2|TRBV5-1
CASSPGTSALNNEQFF
TGCGCCAGCAGCCCCGGGACTAGCGCTCTAAACAATGAGCAGTTCTTC
>NA|TRBJ1-1|NA|TRBV10-3
CAISESRGLNPTEAFF
TGTGCCATCAGTGAGTCGAGGGGGTTGAACCCCACTGAAGCTTTCTTT
>NA|TRBJ1-6|NA|TRBV4-1
CASSQISGGFGSYNSPLHF
TGCGCCAGCAGCCAGATCAGTGGAGGGTTCGGTTCCTATAATTCACCCCTCCACTTT
>NA|TRBJ2-7|TRBD1|TRBV6-1
CASSIGTGEKQYF
TGTGCCAGCAGCATTGGGACAGGGGAAAAGCAGTACTTC
>NA|TRBJ2-2|NA|TRBV7-9
CASSLMWGHDTGELFF
TGTGCCAGCAGCTTAATGTGGGGGCACGACACCGGGGAGCTGTTTTTT
>once|TRBJ1-5|TRBD1|TRBV11-2
CASSLGGGLNQPQHF
TGTGCCAGCAGCTTAGGAGGGGGCCTCAATCAGCCCCAGCATTTT
>NA|TRBJ1-1|NA|TRBV10-2
CASRDGQYTEAFF
TGCGCCAGCAGGGACGGACAGTACACTGAAGCTTTCTTT
>NA|TRBJ1-2|NA|TRBV27
CASSFAGDGYTF
TGTGCCAGCAGTTTTGCGGGGGACGGCTACACCTTC
>NA|TRBJ1-5|NA|TRBV7-8
CASSFGPRNQPQHF
TGTGCCAGCAGCTTCGGACCGAGGAATCAGCCCCAGCATTTT
>once|TRBJ1-1|TRBD1|TRBV6-5
CASSYTRQGAEAFF
TGTGCCAGCAGTTATACGCGACAGGGGGCTGAAGCTTTCTTT
>NA|TRBJ2-5|NA|TRBV30
CAWSAPGGLQETQYF
TGTGCCTGGAGTGCCCCCGGGGGGCTTCAAGAGACCCAGTACTTC
>NA|TRBJ1-3|NA|TRBV6-4
CASSDSKAGSGNTIYF
TGTGCCAGCAGTGACTCGAAGGCAGGGTCCGGAAACACCATATATTTT
>NA|TRBJ2-3|NA|TRBV2
CASSVSLTTDTQYF
TGTGCCAGCAGTGTAAGTCTCACCACAGATACGCAGTATTTT